This T cell receptor (beta chain) was sequenced for a study of molecular identifiers for immune sequencing clone quantification. The germline V and J ends were trimmed by 4 bases and 2 bases, with 25 bases remaining between them. CDR3 size: 19 residues. Germline lookup yields CDR1 MGHRA and CDR2 YSYEKL. TCRdb re-called the PCR reads with MiXCR, one entry per CDR3 protein. The profile shows fewer than 100,000 distinct CDR3 sequences, over 20% of them singletons. This clonotype has ten or more counts. The sequence came from a human donor in good health. Some libraries in this study had Jurkat cell RNA spiked in. The chain has TRBV4-1 and TRBJ2-3, with no clear D. Sequenced material: naive CD8+ T cells from blood, with Jurkat cell RNA spiked in. Subset noted: FACS-sorted CD8+CD4-CCR7+CD45RA+ naive T cells. The CDR3 DNA sequence: TGCGCCAGCAGCCCCCTGGGCAATCAACACCAACTTTCCACAGATACGCAGTATTTT. It encodes CASSPLGNQHQLSTDTQYF.